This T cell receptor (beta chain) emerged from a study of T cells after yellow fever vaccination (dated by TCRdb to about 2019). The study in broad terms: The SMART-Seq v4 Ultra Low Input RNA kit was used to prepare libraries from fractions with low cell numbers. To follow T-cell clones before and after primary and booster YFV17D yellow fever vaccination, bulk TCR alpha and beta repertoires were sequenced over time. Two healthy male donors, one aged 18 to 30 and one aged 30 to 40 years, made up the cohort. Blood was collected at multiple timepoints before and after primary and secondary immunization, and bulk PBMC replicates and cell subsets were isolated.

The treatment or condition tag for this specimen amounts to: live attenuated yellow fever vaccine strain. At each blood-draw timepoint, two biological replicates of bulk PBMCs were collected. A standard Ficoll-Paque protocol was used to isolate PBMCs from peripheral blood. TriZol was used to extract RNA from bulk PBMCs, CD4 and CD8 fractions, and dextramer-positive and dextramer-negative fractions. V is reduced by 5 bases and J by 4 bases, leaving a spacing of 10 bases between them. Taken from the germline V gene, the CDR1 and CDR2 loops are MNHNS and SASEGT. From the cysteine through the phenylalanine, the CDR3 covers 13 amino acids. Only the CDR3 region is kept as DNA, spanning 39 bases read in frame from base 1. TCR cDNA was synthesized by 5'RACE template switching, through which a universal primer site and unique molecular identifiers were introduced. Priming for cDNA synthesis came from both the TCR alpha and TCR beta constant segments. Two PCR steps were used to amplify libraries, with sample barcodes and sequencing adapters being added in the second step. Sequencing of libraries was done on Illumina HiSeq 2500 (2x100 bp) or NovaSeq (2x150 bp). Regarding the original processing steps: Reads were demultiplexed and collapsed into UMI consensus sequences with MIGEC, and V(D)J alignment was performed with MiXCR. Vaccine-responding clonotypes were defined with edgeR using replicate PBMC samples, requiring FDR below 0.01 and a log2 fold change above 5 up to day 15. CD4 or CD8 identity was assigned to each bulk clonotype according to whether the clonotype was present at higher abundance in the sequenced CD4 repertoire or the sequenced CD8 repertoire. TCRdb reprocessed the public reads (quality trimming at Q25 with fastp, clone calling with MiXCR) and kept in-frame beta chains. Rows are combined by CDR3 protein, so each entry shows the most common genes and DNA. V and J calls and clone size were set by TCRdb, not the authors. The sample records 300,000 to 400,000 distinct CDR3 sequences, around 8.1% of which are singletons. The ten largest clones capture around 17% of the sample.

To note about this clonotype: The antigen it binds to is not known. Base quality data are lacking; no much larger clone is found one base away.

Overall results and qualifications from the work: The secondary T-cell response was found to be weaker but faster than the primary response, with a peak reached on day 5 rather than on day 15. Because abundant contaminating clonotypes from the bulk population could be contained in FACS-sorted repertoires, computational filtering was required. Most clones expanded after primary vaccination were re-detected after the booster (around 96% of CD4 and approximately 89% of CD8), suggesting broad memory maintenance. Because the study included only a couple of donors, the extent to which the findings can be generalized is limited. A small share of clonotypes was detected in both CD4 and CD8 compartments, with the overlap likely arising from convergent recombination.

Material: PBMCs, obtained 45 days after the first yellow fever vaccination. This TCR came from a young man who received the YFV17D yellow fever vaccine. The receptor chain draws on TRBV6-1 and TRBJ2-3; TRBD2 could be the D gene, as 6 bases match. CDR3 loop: CASSRRVPDTQYF. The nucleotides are TGTGCCAGCAGTCGGAGGGTGCCAGATACGCAGTATTTT.